These 21 T cell receptor beta chains came from one sample sequenced in a study of shared clonotypes between healthy human individuals. Terminally differentiated effector memory CD45RA+ cells were excluded from the naive CD8 cells, which were CD45RO-negative and positively selected for CCR7. Sequencing used immunoSEQ multiplex PCR; TCRdb keeps in-frame clones, though not all of them. The table lists about 2 million clones, about 95% of them singletons, with 1.2% in the top ten. The sequencing sample was made of naive CD8+ T cells sorted from blood. Receptor source: a man younger than 35 in good health.

The V call is TRBV9, the J call TRBJ2-5; 10 nucleotides line up with TRBD1. J was trimmed by 4 bases and V by 0 bases; bases with no gene match: 3. This CDR3 has 15 amino acids. The germline CDR1 and CDR2 sequences are SGDLS and YYNGEE. CDR3 residues: CASSVVGQGRETQYF. Here the CDR3 DNA reads TGTGCCAGCAGCGTAGTGGGACAGGGGAGAGAGACCCAGTACTTC.

As for this clone: Other DNA sequences in this sample translate to the same CDR3. The rearrangement links TRBV19 to TRBJ2-7; a weak D match, TRBD2 (5 bases). This CDR3 has 14 amino acids. CDR1 and CDR2 (germline): LNHDA, SQIVND (reference sequence). V lost 3 bases and J lost 2, with 11 bases in between. CDR3 DNA sequence: TGTGCCAGTAGTATGGCAAGCGGCGCCTACGAGCAGTACTTC. Translated: CASSMASGAYEQYF.

The chain carries TRBV4-3 and TRBJ2-1; TRBD2 aligns across 9 bases. Germline assignment: CDR1 LGHNA and CDR2 YSLEER. The V and J ends lost 0 bases and 4 bases, in that order; junction bases with no gene match: 7. The CDR3 runs to 17 residues. CDR3: CASSQDPPSGEYNEQFF. The CDR3 DNA reads as TGCGCCAGCAGCCAAGATCCCCCTAGCGGGGAGTACAATGAGCAGTTCTTC.

Here the CDR3 DNA reads TGTGCCAGCAGCCAGGGACAGGGTATCTATGAGCAGTTCTTC. Translating gives CASSQGQGIYEQFF. The V gene is TRBV7-9, the J gene TRBJ2-1; 9 bases align to TRBD1. This CDR3 has 14 residues. Germline-derived CDR1 and CDR2 are SEHNR and FQNEAQ (reference sequence). V shed 5 bases, J shed 8 bases, and the junction held 7 bases outside the gene matches.

The J gene is TRBJ2-3, the V gene TRBV10-3; 7 positions agree with TRBD2. With 6 bases clipped from V and 2 bases from J, the junction kept 5 bases outside the gene matches. Germline CDR1 and CDR2: ENHRY and SYGVKD. The CDR3 has 14 amino acids. The DNA of the CDR3 is TGTGCCATCAGGCTAGCGGAGAACACAGATACGCAGTATTTT. Residues: CAIRLAENTDTQYF.

The V call is TRBV7-2, the J call TRBJ1-1, with 11 bases lining up with TRBD1. Germline CDR1 and CDR2: SGHTA and FQGNSA. The CDR3 covers 15 residues. The V segment lost 3 bases and the J segment 3 bases; nucleotides outside the gene matches: 3. Here the CDR3 DNA reads TGTGCCAGCAGCTTGTGGGACAGGGGGGACACTGAAGCTTTCTTT. Translation gives CASSLWDRGDTEAFF.

The CDR3 nucleotides read TGTGCCAGCAGCCGCTCAAGTCGGGGTATGGATACGCAGTATTTT. It encodes CASSRSSRGMDTQYF. The rearrangement links TRBV11-2 to TRBJ2-3; weak D call: TRBD2 (5 bases). Looked up from germline, CDR1 is SGHAT and CDR2 is FQNNGV. The CDR3 is 15 amino acids. V was clipped by 5 bases and J by 6 bases, with 18 bases between them.

This chain joins TRBV5-8 and TRBJ2-7, with 8 positions matching TRBD1. Germline values: CDR1 SGHTS, CDR2 YDEGEE. V lost 0 bases, J lost 1 base, and 3 bases stayed unmatched. The CDR3 has 15 residues. The CDR3 DNA sequence: TGTGCCAGCAGCTTGGCCGGGACAGGTTCCTACGAGCAGTACTTC. Protein product: CASSLAGTGSYEQYF.

The chain recombines TRBV10-3 with TRBJ2-3; TRBD1 matches 8 bases. Germline CDR1 ENHRY, CDR2 SYGVKD. V lost 6 bases and J lost 1; bases outside the gene matches: 9. CDR3 length equals 16 residues. The CDR3, as DNA: TGTGCCATCAGCTCACAGGGGGTTCCCGGCACAGATACGCAGTATTTT. Its translation: CAISSQGVPGTDTQYF.

The rearrangement joins TRBV19 to TRBJ2-1; D gene ambiguous. Trimming took 5 bases from V and 0 from J, leaving 11 bases between them. The germline V gene has CDR1 LNHDA and CDR2 SQIVND (reference sequence). The CDR3 totals 15 residues. This CDR3 is CASSPDPSSYNEQFF. DNA of the CDR3: TGTGCCAGTAGTCCGGACCCGAGCTCCTACAATGAGCAGTTCTTC.

For this clone: Other DNA sequences in the sample encode the same CDR3. The chain has TRBV5-4 and TRBJ2-7, with D possibly being TRBD2 (5 bases). The V end was cut by 4 bases, the J end by 0 bases, with 8 bases between. In germline, CDR1 is SGHNT, CDR2 YYREEE (reference sequence). This CDR3 has 13 amino acids. This CDR3 is CASSPTNSYEQYF. In DNA, the CDR3 is TGTGCCAGCAGCCCGACTAACTCCTACGAGCAGTACTTC.

This sequence joins TRBV6-1 and TRBJ1-1, with a possible D match to TRBD1 (5 bases). The CDR3 runs 14 residues. The V end lost 3 bases, the J end lost 1 base, and 9 bases lay between the germline ends. Germline V CDR1 and CDR2: MNHNS, SASEGT. The CDR3 DNA reads TGTGCCAGCAGTGATCCGCAGGGGAACACTGAAGCTTTCTTT. This sequence encodes CASSDPQGNTEAFF.

The chain combines TRBV7-9 with TRBJ2-7; D remains ambiguous. CDR1 is SEHNR and CDR2 is FQNEAQ in the germline V gene (reference sequence). Trimming stripped 4 bases from V and 0 bases from J, with 10 bases between. The CDR3 extends over 14 amino acids. DNA of the CDR3: TGTGCCAGCAGCTCACCCCTGAACTCCTACGAGCAGTACTTC. Translating it yields CASSSPLNSYEQYF.

The J gene is TRBJ2-3, the V gene TRBV5-1; D gene ambiguous. Germline V gene lookup returns CDR1 SGHRS and CDR2 YFSETQ. The germline V and J ends were trimmed by 4 bases and 5 bases, with 17 bases remaining between them. The CDR3 is 15 residues long. This chain's CDR3 is CASSPRGSIGDTQYF. In nucleotides, the CDR3 is TGCGCCAGCAGCCCGCGAGGTTCGATAGGAGATACGCAGTATTTT.

The chain employs TRBV10-3 and TRBJ1-1; tentative D call: TRBD1 (5 bases). This CDR3 is built from 16 residues. V was clipped by 3 bases and J by 0 bases, with 14 bases between them. Looked up from germline, CDR1 is ENHRY and CDR2 is SYGVKD. CDR3 region: CAISEWIDSMNTEAFF. CDR3 in DNA: TGTGCCATCAGTGAATGGATCGACAGCATGAACACTGAAGCTTTCTTT.

The V and J genes are TRBV21-1 and TRBJ2-7; TRBD2, the table's D call, was not compared with the DNA. TRBV21-1 is a pseudogene segment. This CDR3 has 16 amino acids. CDR3 sequence: CASSKAPSGIIHEQYF. CDR3 DNA: TGTGCCAGCAGCAAAGCGCCTAGCGGGATTATACACGAGCAGTACTTC.

The chain employs TRBV4-1 and TRBJ2-2; weak D call: TRBD2 (6 bases). From germline, CDR1 is MGHRA and CDR2 YSYEKL. This CDR3 is built from 15 residues. Trimming stripped 3 bases from V and 6 bases from J, with 14 bases between. CDR3 sequence (DNA): TGCGCCAGCAGCCAGATCGACTGGAGGGCCGGGGAGCTGTTTTTT. This gives the protein CASSQIDWRAGELFF.

The V call is TRBV30, the J call TRBJ2-6, with unresolved D. The V gene lost 2 bases and the J gene lost 0 bases, with 8 bases spanning the gap. CDR1 is GTSNPN and CDR2 is SVGIG in the germline V gene (reference sequence). The length of the CDR3 is 15 residues. The DNA of the CDR3 is TGTGCCTGGAGTCAGGAGCCCTCTGGGGCCAACGTCCTGACTTTC. Translating it yields CAWSQEPSGANVLTF.

The chain employs TRBV6-6 and TRBJ1-2; 8 bases fit TRBD1. V was clipped by 11 bases and J by 4 bases; unmatched bases: 9. Germline V gene lookup returns CDR1 MNHNY and CDR2 SVGAGI (reference sequence). The CDR3 runs 13 residues. The chain's CDR3 is CAGCAGGGYGYTF. CDR3 DNA: TGTGCCGGATGCGCAGGGGGCGGCTATGGCTACACCTTC.

The CDR3 bases are TGTGCCAGCAGCGGGACCGCCGAGGGCTATGGCTACACCTTC. Translation gives CASSGTAEGYGYTF. The rearrangement links TRBV9 to TRBJ1-2; D call uncertain. This CDR3 is 14 amino acids long. Germline V gene sequence: CDR1 SGDLS, CDR2 YYNGEE. Trimming removed 3 bases at V and 4 bases at J, with 13 bases between.

The genes are TRBV15 and TRBJ2-1, with TRBD2 matching 10 bases. Per germline, CDR1 LNHNV and CDR2 YYDKDF (reference sequence). CDR3 size: 13 residues. V was clipped by 8 bases and J by 14 bases; unmatched bases: 12. The CDR3 sequence is CATRMLAGEVEFF. DNA for the CDR3: TGTGCCACCCGTATGCTAGCGGGAGAGGTGGAGTTCTTC.